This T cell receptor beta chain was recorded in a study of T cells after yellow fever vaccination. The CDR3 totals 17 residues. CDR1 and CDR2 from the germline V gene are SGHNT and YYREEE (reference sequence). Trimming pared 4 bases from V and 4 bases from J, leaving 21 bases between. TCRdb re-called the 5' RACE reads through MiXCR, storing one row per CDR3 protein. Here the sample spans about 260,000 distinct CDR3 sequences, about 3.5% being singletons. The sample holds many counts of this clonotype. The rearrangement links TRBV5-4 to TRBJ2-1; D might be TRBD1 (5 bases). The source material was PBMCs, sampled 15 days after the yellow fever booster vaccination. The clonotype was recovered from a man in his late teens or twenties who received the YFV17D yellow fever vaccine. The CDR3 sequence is CASSLWTPGVGYNEQFF. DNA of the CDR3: TGTGCCAGCAGCCTTTGGACACCCGGAGTTGGGTACAATGAGCAGTTCTTC.